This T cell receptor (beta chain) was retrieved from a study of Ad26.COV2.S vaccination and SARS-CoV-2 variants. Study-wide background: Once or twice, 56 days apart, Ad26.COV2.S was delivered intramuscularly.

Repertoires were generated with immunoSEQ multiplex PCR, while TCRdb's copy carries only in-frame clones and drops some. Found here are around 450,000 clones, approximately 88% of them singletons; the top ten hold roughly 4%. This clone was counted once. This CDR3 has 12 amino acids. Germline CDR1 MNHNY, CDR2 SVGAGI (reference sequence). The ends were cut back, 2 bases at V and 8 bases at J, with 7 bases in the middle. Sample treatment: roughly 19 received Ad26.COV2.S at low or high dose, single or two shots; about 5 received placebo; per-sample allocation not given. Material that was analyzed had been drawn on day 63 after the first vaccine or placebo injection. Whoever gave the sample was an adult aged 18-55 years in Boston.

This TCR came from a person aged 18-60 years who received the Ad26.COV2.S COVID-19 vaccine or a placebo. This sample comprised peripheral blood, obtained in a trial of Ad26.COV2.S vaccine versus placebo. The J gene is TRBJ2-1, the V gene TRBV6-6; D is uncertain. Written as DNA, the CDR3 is TGTGCCAGCAGTTACCGCGTTGATGAGCAGTTCTTC. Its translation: CASSYRVDEQFF.